This TCR beta chain was recovered during a study of human T cells and chemical hapten exposure. Study-wide background: Donors were sensitized with 2% DPC on the upper inner arm.

This clonotype was observed a handful of times. The antigen is not known. Time point in this sample: patch test 3, about 24 weeks after DPC sensitization. Treatment meaning: therapeutic diphenylcyclopropenone sensitization with weekly scalp DPC. Study results and caveats: Alopecia was present in the donors, so their immune response may differ from healthy people's.

CDR1 is SQVTM and CDR2 is ANQGSEA in the germline V gene. V shed 5 bases and J 6 bases; nucleotides not matched to a gene: 18. There are 16 residues in the CDR3. Original processing methods: Per-sample TCR counts ranged from about 23,224 to 750,000, median 95,638. TCRdb used MiXCR to reprocess the RACE reads, holding one entry per CDR3 protein. The V and J calls shown here were made by TCRdb, not taken from the authors' results. The sample records 150,000 to 200,000 distinct CDR3 sequences, roughly a quarter being singletons. The V and J genes are TRBV29-1 and TRBJ2-7; 8 bases align to TRBD2. Sequencing was performed on whole blood, taken in connection with sensitization to the hapten diphenylcyclopropenone (DPC). The receptor was derived from a woman in her 40s with alopecia areata. Some clones in this sample may be carry-over from other donors' samples. In nucleotides, the CDR3 is TGCAGCGTTCTGGGAATACTAGCGGAGTCCCCCTCCGAGCAGTACTTC. Translating gives CSVLGILAESPSEQYF.